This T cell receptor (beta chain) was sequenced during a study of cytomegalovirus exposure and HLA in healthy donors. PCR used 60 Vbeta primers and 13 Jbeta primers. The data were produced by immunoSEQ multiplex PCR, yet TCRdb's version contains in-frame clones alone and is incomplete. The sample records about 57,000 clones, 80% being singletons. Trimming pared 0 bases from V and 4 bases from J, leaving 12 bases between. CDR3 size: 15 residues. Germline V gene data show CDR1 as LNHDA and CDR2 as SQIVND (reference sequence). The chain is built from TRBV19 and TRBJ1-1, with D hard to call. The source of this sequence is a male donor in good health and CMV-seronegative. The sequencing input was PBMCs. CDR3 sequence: CASSIDPRESTEAFF. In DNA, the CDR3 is TGTGCCAGTAGTATAGATCCCCGGGAGAGCACTGAAGCTTTCTTT. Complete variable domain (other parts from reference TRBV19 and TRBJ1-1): DGGITQSPKYLFRKEGQNVTLSCEQNLNHDAMYWYRQDPGQGLRLIYYSQIVNDFQKGDIAEGYSVSREKKESFPLTVTSAQKNPTAFYLCASSIDPRESTEAFFGQGTRLTVV.